The next 24 T cell receptor beta chains were all read from a single sample in a study of T-cell reconstitution after alpha-beta-depleted transplantation in children. Unique molecular identifiers were built into the TCRbeta library. A single record per CDR3 protein comes from TCRdb applying MiXCR to the PCR reads. The table records roughly 350,000 distinct CDR3 sequences, 15% to 20% of them present only once. Source: PBMCs, mostly from graft donor cells, taken 360 days after TCRalphabeta/CD19-depleted stem cell transplant. All receptors derive from a male patient aged 2 to 9 who had a stem cell transplant for acute lymphoblastic leukemia, so the T cells may come from the graft donor.

The rearrangement uses TRBV6-2 or TRBV6-3 and TRBJ2-7, with 7 bases identical to TRBD1. V lost 6 bases, J lost 0 bases, and 8 bases stayed unmatched. CDR3 length equals 15 residues. CDR1 MNHEY and CDR2 SVGEGT come from the germline V gene. The CDR3 is CASSDTGEISYEQYF. CDR3 DNA: TGTGCCAGCAGCGATACAGGGGAGATCTCCTACGAGCAGTACTTC.

This clonotype has more than one count but fewer than ten. The chain carries TRBV4-2 and TRBJ2-1; D gene unclear. The germline V gene has CDR1 LGHNA and CDR2 YNFKEQ. The CDR3 sequence is 14 residues long. Trimming stripped 0 bases from V and 5 bases from J, with 8 bases between. DNA for the CDR3: TGTGCCAGCAGCCAAGATGTTCCGGACAATGAGCAGTTCTTC. Protein: CASSQDVPDNEQFF.

This clonotype was detected many times. The chain recombines TRBV4-3 with TRBJ2-3, with 9 bases matching TRBD2. With 1 base clipped from V and 3 bases from J, the junction kept 2 bases outside the gene matches. This CDR3 spans 15 amino acids. CDR1 is LGHNA, CDR2 YSLEER, per germline. Here the CDR3 DNA reads TGCGCCAGCAGCCAAGGACTAGCGGAGACAGATACGCAGTATTTT. Its translation: CASSQGLAETDTQYF.

The chain links TRBV30 to TRBJ1-1; D uncertain. Germline lookup yields CDR1 GTSNPN and CDR2 SVGIG (reference sequence). The germline V and J ends were trimmed by 0 bases and 8 bases, with 19 bases remaining between them. The CDR3 spans 15 residues. CDR3 DNA: TGTGCCTGGAGTGTAGTCCGACACCCTCCGTTGGAAGCTTTCTTT. Protein sequence: CAWSVVRHPPLEAFF.

J is TRBJ2-3 and V is TRBV6-1; D may correspond to TRBD1 or TRBD2 (7 bases each). Trimming left V 7 bases short and J 2 bases short, with 19 bases between. The CDR3 length is 16 residues. Germline V gives CDR1 MNHNS, CDR2 SASEGT. CDR3 amino acids: CASTAGQLISTDTQYF. CDR3 DNA sequence: TGTGCCAGCACAGCGGGACAGCTAATTTCCACAGATACGCAGTATTTT.

In this sample, this clonotype turned up a few times. The chain links TRBV28 to TRBJ1-4; 7 bases map to TRBD1. The CDR3 extends over 16 amino acids. Trimming cost V 2 bases and J 6 bases; bases outside gene matches: 9. Germline V gives CDR1 MDHEN, CDR2 SYDVKM. The CDR3 loop is CASSLGQGVVDEKLFF. The CDR3 DNA follows: TGTGCCAGCAGTTTAGGCCAGGGGGTAGTGGATGAAAAACTGTTTTTT.

The CDR3: CASSFNLAAINYEQYF. Written as DNA, the CDR3 is TGTGCCAGCAGTTTTAACCTAGCGGCAATCAACTACGAGCAGTACTTC. V and J are TRBV28 and TRBJ2-7; 7 bases map to TRBD2. This CDR3 region has 16 residues. Losses at the gene ends were 3 bases for V and 3 bases for J; bases not matched to a gene: 11. From germline, CDR1 is MDHEN and CDR2 SYDVKM.

This clonotype was picked up a small number of times. J is TRBJ2-1 and V is TRBV11-1; the D is unclear. The length of the CDR3 is 11 residues. CDR1 SGHAT and CDR2 FQDESV come from the germline V gene (reference sequence). V lost 5 bases, J lost 16 bases, and 15 bases lay in between. CDR3 in amino acids: CASSTYFPGFF. The DNA of the CDR3 is TGTGCCAGCAGCACCTACTTTCCCGGTTTCTTC.

V gene TRBV5-1 combines with J gene TRBJ2-3; TRBD2 matches 7 bases. CDR3 length equals 13 residues. The germline CDR1 and CDR2 sequences are SGHRS and YFSETQ. V was clipped by 5 bases and J by 2 bases; unmatched bases: 2. CDR3 DNA sequence: TGCGCCAGCAGAAGCGGGAACACAGATACGCAGTATTTT. Translated: CASRSGNTDTQYF.

As concerns this clonotype: A read error is possible here, since a much larger clone lies one base away. The conserved closing phenylalanine or tryptophan is absent in this CDR3, likely reflecting a read error. The CDR3 coding sequence is TGTGCCAGCAGCTTAGTTCGGCGGGGAGATGGCTACACCTAC. Translation: CASSLVRRGDGYTY. The chain joins TRBV11-2 to TRBJ1-2; D gene ambiguous. V lost 1 base and J lost 6, with 12 bases in between. Germline V CDR1 and CDR2: SGHAT, FQNNGV. The CDR3 is made up of 14 amino acids.

The genes are TRBV18 and TRBJ2-2; D gene ambiguous. In germline, CDR1 is KGHSH, CDR2 LQKENI. The V and J ends lost 5 bases and 3 bases respectively, with 10 bases between them. The CDR3 spans 14 residues. CDR3 in amino acids: CASSVNGDTGELFF. CDR3 sequence (DNA): TGTGCCAGCTCAGTCAATGGTGACACCGGGGAGCTGTTTTTT.

This clonotype was seen only a few times. The chain employs TRBV5-1 and TRBJ2-7, with 10 bases identical to TRBD2. Germline CDR1 is SGHRS and CDR2 is YFSETQ. V was pared by 0 bases and J by 2 bases, with 2 bases of the junction left unmatched. The CDR3 length is 15 residues. The CDR3 region is CASSLAGLAAYEQYF. For the CDR3, the DNA is TGCGCCAGCAGCTTGGCCGGACTAGCGGCCTACGAGCAGTACTTC.

This clonotype was detected ten times or more. The chain has TRBV20-1 and TRBJ1-2, with D possibly TRBD1 on 6 matching bases. This CDR3 has 13 residues. V was trimmed by 2 bases and J by 8 bases, leaving 15 bases between them. Germline loops: CDR1 DFQATT, CDR2 SNEGSKA (reference sequence). In DNA form, the CDR3 reads TGCAGTGCTAGACTCGGGACGACAGGAGGCTACACCTTC. Protein product: CSARLGTTGGYTF.

The gene calls are TRBV7-8 and TRBJ1-5; D gene uncertain. Trimming removed 3 bases at V and 0 bases at J, with 9 bases between. Germline V lookup: CDR1 SGHVS, CDR2 FQNEAQ. The CDR3 is 15 amino acids. The CDR3 is CASSLSRISNQPQHF. The CDR3 DNA sequence: TGTGCCAGCAGCTTGAGTCGGATTAGCAATCAGCCCCAGCATTTT.

This clonotype has just a few counts. This rearrangement joins TRBV20-1 to TRBJ2-5; perhaps TRBD2 as D (5 bases). There are 13 residues in the CDR3. CDR1 DFQATT and CDR2 SNEGSKA come from the germline V gene (reference sequence). The V gene lost 2 bases and the J gene lost 1 base, with 8 bases spanning the gap. The CDR3 nucleotides are TGCAGTGCTAGATTGGACTTCCAAGAGACCCAGTACTTC. Its protein is CSARLDFQETQYF.

This clonotype occurred many times. The V call is TRBV4-3, the J call TRBJ2-1, with D perhaps matching TRBD2 (6 bases). V dropped 6 bases and J dropped 7 bases, with 16 bases sitting between them. The CDR3 consists of 14 residues. From germline, CDR1 is LGHNA and CDR2 YSLEER. Here the CDR3 reads CASSPGLAKNEQFF. The CDR3 bases are TGCGCCAGCAGTCCCGGGCTAGCGAAGAATGAGCAGTTCTTC.

This clonotype has just a few counts. The genes are TRBV9 and TRBJ2-7, with a tentative D call TRBD1 (6 bases). The germline CDR1 and CDR2 sequences are SGDLS and YYNGEE. CDR3 length: 15 residues. V was clipped by 3 bases and J by 6 bases, with 19 bases between them. Written as DNA, the CDR3 is TGTGCCAGCAGCGAACAGGGTTTTGGTTTCGGCGAGCAGTACTTC. Its protein product is CASSEQGFGFGEQYF.

This clonotype came up a few times. The V call is TRBV6-6, the J call TRBJ2-1, with D perhaps TRBD2 (6 bases). Trimming cost V 0 bases and J 15 bases, with 12 bases left between them. From germline, CDR1 is MNHNY and CDR2 SVGAGI (reference sequence). CDR3 size: 12 residues. The CDR3 region has the DNA TGTGCCAGCAGTTACTCGGAGGGAGCCGGGTTCTTC. It translates to CASSYSEGAGFF.

The V gene is TRBV20-1, the J gene TRBJ2-3; 10 bases fit TRBD2. With V trimmed by 1 base and J by 4 bases, 2 bases remained unmatched. This CDR3 comprises 14 residues. The V gene's germline CDR1 is DFQATT and CDR2 SNEGSKA (reference sequence). The CDR3, as DNA: TGCAGTGCTAGAGTGCTAGCGGGAGCAGATACGCAGTATTTT. It yields the protein CSARVLAGADTQYF.

This clonotype was recorded many times. The chain combines TRBV4-2 with TRBJ2-1; D unclear. V lost 3 bases and J 8 bases, leaving 17 bases between the germline ends. The CDR3 totals 15 residues. CDR1 and CDR2 (germline): LGHNA, YNFKEQ. The DNA for the CDR3 is TGTGCCAGCAGCCATGAACTCCTCGGTGGGGATGAGCAGTTCTTC. Translating it yields CASSHELLGGDEQFF.

This chain uses TRBV28 with TRBJ2-1; 10 bases line up with TRBD2. The CDR3 extends over 14 amino acids. With V trimmed by 6 bases and J by 9 bases, 8 bases remained unmatched. Looked up from germline, CDR1 is MDHEN and CDR2 is SYDVKM. CDR3 nucleotide sequence: TGTGCCAGCAGCTCTAGCGGGAGACTCGTTGAGCAGTTCTTC. Translated, it gives CASSSSGRLVEQFF.

This clonotype was seen a few times. The chain is built from TRBV13 and TRBJ2-7, with D perhaps matching TRBD1 (5 bases). The CDR3 spans 14 residues. In germline, CDR1 is PRHDT, CDR2 FYEKMQ (reference sequence). V shed 3 bases and J shed 6 bases, with 15 bases lying between them. The CDR3 sequence: CASSLGRSKTEQYF. The CDR3 DNA is TGTGCCAGCAGCTTGGGGCGGTCCAAGACCGAGCAGTACTTC.

The chain has TRBV11-1 and TRBJ1-4; D call uncertain. V lost 0 bases and J lost 5, with 22 bases in between. The CDR3 contains 19 residues. CDR1 and CDR2 (germline): SGHAT, FQDESV (reference sequence). CDR3 residues: CASSLAFGRPRNHNEKLFF. In DNA, the CDR3 is TGTGCCAGCAGCTTAGCGTTTGGCAGGCCCAGGAACCACAATGAAAAACTGTTTTTT.

This clonotype has at least ten counts. The chain uses TRBV18 and TRBJ2-3; D not resolved. The CDR3 covers 12 residues. V was trimmed by 1 base and J by 4 bases, leaving 3 bases between them. CDR1 and CDR2 (germline): KGHSH, LQKENI. The CDR3 loop is CASSPRPDTQYF. The DNA for the CDR3 is TGTGCCAGCTCACCACGGCCAGATACGCAGTATTTT.